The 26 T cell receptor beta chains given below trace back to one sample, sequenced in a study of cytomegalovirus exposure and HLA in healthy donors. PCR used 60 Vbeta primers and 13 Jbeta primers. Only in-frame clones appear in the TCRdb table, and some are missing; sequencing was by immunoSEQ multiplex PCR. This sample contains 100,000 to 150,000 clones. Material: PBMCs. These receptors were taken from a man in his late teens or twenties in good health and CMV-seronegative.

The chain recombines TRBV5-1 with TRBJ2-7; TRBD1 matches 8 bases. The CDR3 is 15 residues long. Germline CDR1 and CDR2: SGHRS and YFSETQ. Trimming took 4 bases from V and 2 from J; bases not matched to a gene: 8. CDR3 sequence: CASSPRPGQAYEQYF. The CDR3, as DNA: TGCGCCAGCAGCCCTAGACCGGGACAGGCCTACGAGCAGTACTTC.

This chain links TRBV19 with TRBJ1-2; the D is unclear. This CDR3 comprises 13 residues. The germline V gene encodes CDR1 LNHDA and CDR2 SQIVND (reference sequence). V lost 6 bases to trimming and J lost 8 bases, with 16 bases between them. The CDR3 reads CASRSERAKGYTF. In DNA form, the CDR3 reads TGTGCCAGTAGGTCGGAGCGAGCAAAGGGCTACACCTTC.

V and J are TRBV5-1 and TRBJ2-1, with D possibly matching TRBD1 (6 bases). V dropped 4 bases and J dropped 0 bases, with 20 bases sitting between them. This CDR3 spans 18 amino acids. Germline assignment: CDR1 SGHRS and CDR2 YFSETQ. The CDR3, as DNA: TGCGCCAGCAGCCCAGGGGATTGGGTTTGGAGCTCCTACAATGAGCAGTTCTTC. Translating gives CASSPGDWVWSSYNEQFF.

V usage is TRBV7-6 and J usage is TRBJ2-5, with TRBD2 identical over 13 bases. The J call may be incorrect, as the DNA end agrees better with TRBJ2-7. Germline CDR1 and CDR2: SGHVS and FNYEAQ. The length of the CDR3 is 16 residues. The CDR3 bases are TGTGCCAGCAGCCCGAGGACTAGCGGGGGCTCCTACGAGCAGTACTTC. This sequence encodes CASSPRTSGGSYEQYF.

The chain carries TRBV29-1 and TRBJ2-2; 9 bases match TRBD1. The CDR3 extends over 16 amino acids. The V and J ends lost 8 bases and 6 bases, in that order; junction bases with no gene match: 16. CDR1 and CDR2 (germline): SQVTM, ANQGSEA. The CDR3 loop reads CSSEQGANFKSGELFF. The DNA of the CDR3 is TGCAGCTCTGAACAGGGGGCGAATTTTAAATCCGGGGAGCTGTTTTTT.

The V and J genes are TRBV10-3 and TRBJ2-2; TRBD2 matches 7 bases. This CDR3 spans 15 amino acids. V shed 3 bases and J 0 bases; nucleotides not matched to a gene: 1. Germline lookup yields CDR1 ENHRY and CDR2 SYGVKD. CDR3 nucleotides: TGTGCCATCAGTGACGGGACTACGAACACCGGGGAGCTGTTTTTT. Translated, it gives CAISDGTTNTGELFF.

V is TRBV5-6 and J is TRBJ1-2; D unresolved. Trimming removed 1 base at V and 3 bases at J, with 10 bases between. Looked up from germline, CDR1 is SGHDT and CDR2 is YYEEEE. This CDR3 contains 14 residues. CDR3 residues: CASSLISGYYGYTF. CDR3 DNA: TGTGCCAGCAGCTTGATTTCGGGATACTATGGCTACACCTTC.

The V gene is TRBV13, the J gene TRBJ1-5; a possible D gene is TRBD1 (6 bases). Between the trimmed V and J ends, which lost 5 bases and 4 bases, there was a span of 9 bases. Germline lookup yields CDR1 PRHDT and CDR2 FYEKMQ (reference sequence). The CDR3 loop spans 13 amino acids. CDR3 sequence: CASSIGQNQPQHF. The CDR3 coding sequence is TGTGCCAGCAGCATCGGACAGAATCAGCCCCAGCATTTT.

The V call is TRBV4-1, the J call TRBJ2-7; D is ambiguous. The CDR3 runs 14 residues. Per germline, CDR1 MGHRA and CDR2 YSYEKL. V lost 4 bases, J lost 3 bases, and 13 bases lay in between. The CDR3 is CASSRDETFYEQYF. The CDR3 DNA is TGCGCCAGCAGCCGAGATGAGACTTTCTACGAGCAGTACTTC.

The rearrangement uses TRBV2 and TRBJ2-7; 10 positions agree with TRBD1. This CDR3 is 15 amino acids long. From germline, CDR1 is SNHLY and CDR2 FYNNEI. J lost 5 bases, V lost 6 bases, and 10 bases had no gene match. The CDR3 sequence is CASSADRGPRHEQYF. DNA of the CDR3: TGTGCCAGCAGCGCCGACAGGGGGCCTAGACACGAGCAGTACTTC.

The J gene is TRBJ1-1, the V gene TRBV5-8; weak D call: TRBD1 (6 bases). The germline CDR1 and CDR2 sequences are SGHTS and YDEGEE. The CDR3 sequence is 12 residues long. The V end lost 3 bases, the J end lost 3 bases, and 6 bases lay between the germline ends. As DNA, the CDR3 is TGTGCCAGCAGCTACAGGGACACTGAAGCTTTCTTT. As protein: CASSYRDTEAFF.

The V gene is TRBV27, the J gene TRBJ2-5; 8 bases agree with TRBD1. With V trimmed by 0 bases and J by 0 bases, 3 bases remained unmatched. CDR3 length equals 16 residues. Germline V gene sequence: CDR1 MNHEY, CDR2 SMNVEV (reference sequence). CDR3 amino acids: CASSLSAGGNQETQYF. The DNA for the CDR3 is TGTGCCAGCAGTTTATCGGCAGGGGGCAACCAAGAGACCCAGTACTTC.

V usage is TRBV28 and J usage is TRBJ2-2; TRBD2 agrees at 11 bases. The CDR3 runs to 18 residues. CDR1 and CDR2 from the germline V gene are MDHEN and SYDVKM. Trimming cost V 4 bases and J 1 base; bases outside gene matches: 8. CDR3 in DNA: TGTGCCAGCAGTTACCCCAATAGCGGGAGGGGGAACACCGGGGAGCTGTTTTTT. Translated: CASSYPNSGRGNTGELFF.

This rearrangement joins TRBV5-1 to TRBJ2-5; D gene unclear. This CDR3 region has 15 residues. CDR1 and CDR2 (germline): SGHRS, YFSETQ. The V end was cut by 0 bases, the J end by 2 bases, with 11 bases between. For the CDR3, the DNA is TGCGCCAGCAGCTTGGCGGGTGTAGGACAAGAGACCCAGTACTTC. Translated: CASSLAGVGQETQYF.

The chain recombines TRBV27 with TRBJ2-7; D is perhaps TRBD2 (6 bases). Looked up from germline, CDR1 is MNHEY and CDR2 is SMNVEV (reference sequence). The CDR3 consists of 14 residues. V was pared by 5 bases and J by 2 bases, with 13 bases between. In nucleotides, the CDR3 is TGTGCCAGCAGTCCGGCGGGGCAGACCTACGAGCAGTACTTC. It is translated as CASSPAGQTYEQYF.

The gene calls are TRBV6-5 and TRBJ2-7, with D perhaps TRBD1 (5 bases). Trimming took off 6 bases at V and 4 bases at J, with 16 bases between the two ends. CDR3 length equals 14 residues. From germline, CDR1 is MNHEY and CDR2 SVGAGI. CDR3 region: CASRGPGSLYEQYF. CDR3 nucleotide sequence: TGTGCCAGCAGGGGGCCCGGGTCGTTATACGAGCAGTACTTC.

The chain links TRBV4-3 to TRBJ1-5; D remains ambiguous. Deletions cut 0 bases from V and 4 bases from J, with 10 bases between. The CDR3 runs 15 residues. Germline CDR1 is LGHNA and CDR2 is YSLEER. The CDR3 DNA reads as TGCGCCAGCAGCCAAGAGTGGCAGGTTAATCAGCCCCAGCATTTT. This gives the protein CASSQEWQVNQPQHF.

This chain's CDR3 is CASSPVRNTGELFF. CDR3 DNA sequence: TGTGCCAGCTCACCAGTTAGGAACACCGGGGAGCTGTTTTTT. The chain is built from TRBV18 and TRBJ2-2; D ambiguous. The CDR3 has 14 residues. Trimming took 2 bases from V and 1 from J, leaving 5 bases between them. CDR1 and CDR2 from the germline V gene are KGHSH and LQKENI.

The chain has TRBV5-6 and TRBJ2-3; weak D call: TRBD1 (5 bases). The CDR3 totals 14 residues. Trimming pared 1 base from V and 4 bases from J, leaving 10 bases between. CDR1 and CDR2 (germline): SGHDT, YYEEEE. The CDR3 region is CASSLRGWADTQYF. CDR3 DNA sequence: TGTGCCAGCAGCTTGAGGGGTTGGGCAGATACGCAGTATTTT.

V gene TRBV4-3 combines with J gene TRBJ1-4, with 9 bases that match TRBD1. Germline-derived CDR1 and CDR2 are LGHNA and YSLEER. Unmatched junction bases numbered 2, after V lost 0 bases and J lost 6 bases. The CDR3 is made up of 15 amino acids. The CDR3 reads CASSQDWTGDEKLFF. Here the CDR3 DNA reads TGCGCCAGCAGCCAAGATTGGACAGGGGATGAAAAACTGTTTTTT.

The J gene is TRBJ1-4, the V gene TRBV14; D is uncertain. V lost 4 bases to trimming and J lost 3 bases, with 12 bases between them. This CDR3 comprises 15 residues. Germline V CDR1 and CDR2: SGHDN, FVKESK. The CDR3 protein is CASSLQPSANEKLFF. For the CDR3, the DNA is TGTGCCAGCAGCCTTCAACCAAGCGCTAATGAAAAACTGTTTTTT.

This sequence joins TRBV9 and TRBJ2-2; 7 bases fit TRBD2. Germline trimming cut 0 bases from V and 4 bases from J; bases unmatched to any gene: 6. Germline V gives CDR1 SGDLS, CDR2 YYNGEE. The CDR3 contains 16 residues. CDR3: CASSVGSSGLTGELFF. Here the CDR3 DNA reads TGTGCCAGCAGCGTAGGTTCTAGCGGACTCACCGGGGAGCTGTTTTTT.

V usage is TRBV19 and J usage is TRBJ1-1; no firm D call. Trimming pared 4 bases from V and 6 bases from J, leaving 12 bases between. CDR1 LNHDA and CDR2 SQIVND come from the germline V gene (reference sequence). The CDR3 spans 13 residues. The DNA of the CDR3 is TGTGCCAGTAGTACTGTTAACAGCCCTGAAGCTTTCTTT. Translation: CASSTVNSPEAFF.

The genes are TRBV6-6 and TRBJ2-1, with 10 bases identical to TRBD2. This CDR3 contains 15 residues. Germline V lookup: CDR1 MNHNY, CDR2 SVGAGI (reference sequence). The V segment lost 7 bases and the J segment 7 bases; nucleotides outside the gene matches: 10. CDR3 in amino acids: CASTLGSGGMNEQFF. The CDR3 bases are TGTGCCAGCACCCTGGGTAGCGGGGGGATGAATGAGCAGTTCTTC.

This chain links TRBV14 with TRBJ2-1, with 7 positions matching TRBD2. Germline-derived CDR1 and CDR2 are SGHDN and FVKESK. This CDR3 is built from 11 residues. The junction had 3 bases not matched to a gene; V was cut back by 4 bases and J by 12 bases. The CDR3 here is CASSRGRSQFF. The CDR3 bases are TGTGCCAGCAGCCGCGGGAGATCGCAGTTCTTC.

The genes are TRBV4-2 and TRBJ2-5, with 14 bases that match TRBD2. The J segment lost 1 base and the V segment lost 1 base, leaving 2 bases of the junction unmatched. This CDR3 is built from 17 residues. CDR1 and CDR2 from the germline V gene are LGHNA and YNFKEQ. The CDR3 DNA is TGTGCCAGCAGCCAAGGGACTAGCGGGAGGTTCCAAGAGACCCAGTACTTC. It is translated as CASSQGTSGRFQETQYF.